This T cell receptor (beta chain) was obtained from a study of T-cell reconstitution after alpha-beta-depleted transplantation in children. Study-wide results and limits: About two months after transplant, alpha-beta T cells reportedly came from several hundred expanded graft clones. At day 60, the high TCRbeta diversity found in some patients originated from recipient T cells and thymic progenitors that had survived. T-cell counts and diversity at one year following transplant were attributed mainly to newly produced T cells.

This clonotype was detected ten times or more. Its antigen is as yet unknown. A TCRbeta library incorporating unique molecular identifiers was prepared. TCRdb passed the PCR reads through MiXCR, listing each CDR3 protein once. The sample gives under 35,000 distinct CDR3 sequences, roughly 6.3% of which show up once; approximately 7% is in the top ten. The CDR3 is made up of 14 amino acids. CDR1 and CDR2 (germline): DFQATT, SNEGSKA (reference sequence). Unmatched junction bases numbered 6, after V lost 0 bases and J lost 5 bases. The material sequenced was PBMCs, mostly from graft donor cells, taken 180 days after TCRalphabeta/CD19-depleted stem cell transplant. The J gene is TRBJ2-5, the V gene TRBV20-1, with TRBD1 identical over 7 bases. This sequence originates from a male patient between 10 and 17 years old who had a stem cell transplant for acute myeloid leukemia, so the T cells may come from the graft donor. The CDR3 region has the DNA TGCAGTGCTAGAGATGGCGGCAGGGGGGAGACCCAGTACTTC. It codes for CSARDGGRGETQYF.